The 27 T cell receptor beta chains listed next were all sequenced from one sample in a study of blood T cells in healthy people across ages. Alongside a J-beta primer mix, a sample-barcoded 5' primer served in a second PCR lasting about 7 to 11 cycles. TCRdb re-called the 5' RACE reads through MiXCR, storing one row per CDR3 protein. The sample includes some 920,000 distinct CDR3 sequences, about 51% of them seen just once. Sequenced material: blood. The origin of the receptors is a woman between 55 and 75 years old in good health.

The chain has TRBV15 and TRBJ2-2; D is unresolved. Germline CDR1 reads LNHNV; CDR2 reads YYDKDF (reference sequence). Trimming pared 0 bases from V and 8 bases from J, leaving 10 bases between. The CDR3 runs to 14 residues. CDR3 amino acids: CATSRDQSKGELFF. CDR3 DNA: TGTGCCACCAGCAGAGACCAGTCAAAGGGGGAGCTGTTTTTT.

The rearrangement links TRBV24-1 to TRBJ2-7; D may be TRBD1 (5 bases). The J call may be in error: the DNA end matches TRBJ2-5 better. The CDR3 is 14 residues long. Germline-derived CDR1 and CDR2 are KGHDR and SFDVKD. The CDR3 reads CATSDARDYRTQYF. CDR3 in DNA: TGTGCCACCAGTGACGCCAGGGATTATAGGACCCAGTACTTC.

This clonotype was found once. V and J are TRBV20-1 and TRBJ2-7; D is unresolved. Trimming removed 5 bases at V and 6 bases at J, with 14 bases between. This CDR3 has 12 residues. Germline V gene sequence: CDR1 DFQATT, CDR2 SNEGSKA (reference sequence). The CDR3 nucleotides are TGCAGTGCTCGACTTAGCATAGGCGAGCAGTACTTC. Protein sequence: CSARLSIGEQYF.

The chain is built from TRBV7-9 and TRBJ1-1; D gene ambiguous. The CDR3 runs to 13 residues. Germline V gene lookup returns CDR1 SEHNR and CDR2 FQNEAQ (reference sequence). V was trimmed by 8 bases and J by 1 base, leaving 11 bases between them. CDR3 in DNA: TGTGCCAGCGGCTGGGGTAAGAACACTGAAGCTTTCTTT. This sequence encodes CASGWGKNTEAFF.

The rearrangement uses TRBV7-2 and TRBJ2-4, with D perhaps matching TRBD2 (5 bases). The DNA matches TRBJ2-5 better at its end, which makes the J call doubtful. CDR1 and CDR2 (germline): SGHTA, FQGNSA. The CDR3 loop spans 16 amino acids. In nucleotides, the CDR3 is TGTGCCAGCAGCTTAACGCGTCAGCGGAGCCAAGAGACCCAGTACTTC. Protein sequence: CASSLTRQRSQETQYF.

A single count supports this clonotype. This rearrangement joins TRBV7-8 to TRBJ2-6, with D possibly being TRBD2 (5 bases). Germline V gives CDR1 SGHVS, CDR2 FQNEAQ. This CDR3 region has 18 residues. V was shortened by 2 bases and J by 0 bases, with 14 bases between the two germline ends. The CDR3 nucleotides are TGTGCCAGCAGCTTATATGGTCTAGCAATCTCTGGGGCCAACGTCCTGACTTTC. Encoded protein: CASSLYGLAISGANVLTF.

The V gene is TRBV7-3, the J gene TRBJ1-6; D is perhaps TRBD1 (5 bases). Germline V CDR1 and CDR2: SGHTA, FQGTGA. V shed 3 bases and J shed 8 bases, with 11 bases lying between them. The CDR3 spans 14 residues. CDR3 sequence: CASSLEGNDSPLHF. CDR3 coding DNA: TGTGCCAGCAGCTTGGAGGGGAACGATTCACCCCTCCACTTT.

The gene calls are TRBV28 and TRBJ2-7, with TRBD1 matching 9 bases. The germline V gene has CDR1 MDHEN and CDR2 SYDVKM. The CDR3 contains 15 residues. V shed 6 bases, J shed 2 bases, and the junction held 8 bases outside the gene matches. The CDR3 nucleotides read TGTGCCAGCAGCCCTTACCGGACAGGGGCCTACGAGCAGTACTTC. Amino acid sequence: CASSPYRTGAYEQYF.

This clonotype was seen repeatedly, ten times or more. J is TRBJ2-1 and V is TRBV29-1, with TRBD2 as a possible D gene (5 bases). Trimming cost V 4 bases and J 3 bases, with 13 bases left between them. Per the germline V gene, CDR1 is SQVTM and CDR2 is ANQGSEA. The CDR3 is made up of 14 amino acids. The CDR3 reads CSVGGAANYNEQFF. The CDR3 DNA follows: TGCAGCGTTGGCGGAGCGGCTAACTACAATGAGCAGTTCTTC.

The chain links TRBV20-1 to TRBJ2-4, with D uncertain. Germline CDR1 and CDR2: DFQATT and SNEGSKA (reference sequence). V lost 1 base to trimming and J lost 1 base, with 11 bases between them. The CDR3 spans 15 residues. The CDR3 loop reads CSARAEPAAKNIQYF. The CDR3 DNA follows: TGCAGTGCTAGAGCAGAACCCGCGGCCAAAAACATTCAGTACTTC.

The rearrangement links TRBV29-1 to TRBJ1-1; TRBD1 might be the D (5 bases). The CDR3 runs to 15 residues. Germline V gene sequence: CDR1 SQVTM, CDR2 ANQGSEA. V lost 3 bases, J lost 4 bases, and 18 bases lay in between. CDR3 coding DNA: TGCAGCGTTGAGGTTACGGGGCCCGGGGCCACTGAAGCTTTCTTT. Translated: CSVEVTGPGATEAFF.

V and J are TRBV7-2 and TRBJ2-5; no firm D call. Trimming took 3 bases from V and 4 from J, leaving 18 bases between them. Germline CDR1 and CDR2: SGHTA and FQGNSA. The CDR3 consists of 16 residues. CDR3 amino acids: CASSFRTGVARETQYF. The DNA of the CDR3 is TGTGCCAGCAGCTTTCGGACGGGTGTCGCGAGAGAGACCCAGTACTTC.

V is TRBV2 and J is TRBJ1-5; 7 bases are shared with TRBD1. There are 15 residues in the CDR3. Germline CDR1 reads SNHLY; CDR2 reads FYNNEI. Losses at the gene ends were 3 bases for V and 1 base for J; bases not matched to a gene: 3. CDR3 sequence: CASSDLGQSNQPQHF. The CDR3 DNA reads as TGTGCCAGCAGTGATTTGGGACAGAGCAATCAGCCCCAGCATTTT.

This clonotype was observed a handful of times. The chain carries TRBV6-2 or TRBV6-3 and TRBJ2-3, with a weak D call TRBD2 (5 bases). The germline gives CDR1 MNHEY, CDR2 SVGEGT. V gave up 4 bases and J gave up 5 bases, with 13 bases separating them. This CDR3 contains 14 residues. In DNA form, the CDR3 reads TGTGCCAGCAGTTTCGAGGGAGATAAAGATACGCAGTATTTT. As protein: CASSFEGDKDTQYF.

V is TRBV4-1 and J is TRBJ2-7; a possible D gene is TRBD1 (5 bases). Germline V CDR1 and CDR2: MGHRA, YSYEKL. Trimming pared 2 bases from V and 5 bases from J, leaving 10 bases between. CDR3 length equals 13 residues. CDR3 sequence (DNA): TGCGCCAGCAGCCAAAGCCAGGGCGACGAGCAGTACTTC. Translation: CASSQSQGDEQYF.

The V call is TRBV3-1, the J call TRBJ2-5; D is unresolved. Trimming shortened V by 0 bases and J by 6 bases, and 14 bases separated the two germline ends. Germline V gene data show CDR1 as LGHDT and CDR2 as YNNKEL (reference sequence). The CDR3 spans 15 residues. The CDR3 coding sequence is TGTGCCAGCAGCCAAGATTGGGCAGGAACGCAGACCCAGTACTTC. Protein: CASSQDWAGTQTQYF.

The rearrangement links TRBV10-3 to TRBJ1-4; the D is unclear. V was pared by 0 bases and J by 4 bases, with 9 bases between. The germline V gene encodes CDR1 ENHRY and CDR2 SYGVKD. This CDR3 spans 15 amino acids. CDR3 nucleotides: TGTGCCATCAGTGAGTCGTCCTGGGATAATGAAAAACTGTTTTTT. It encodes CAISESSWDNEKLFF.

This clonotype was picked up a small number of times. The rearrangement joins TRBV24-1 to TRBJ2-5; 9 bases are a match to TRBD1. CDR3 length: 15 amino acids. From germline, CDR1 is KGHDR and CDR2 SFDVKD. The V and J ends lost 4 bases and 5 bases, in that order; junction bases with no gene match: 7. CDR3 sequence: CATSETTGGRETQYF. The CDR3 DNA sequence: TGTGCCACCAGTGAGACAACAGGGGGCCGGGAGACCCAGTACTTC.

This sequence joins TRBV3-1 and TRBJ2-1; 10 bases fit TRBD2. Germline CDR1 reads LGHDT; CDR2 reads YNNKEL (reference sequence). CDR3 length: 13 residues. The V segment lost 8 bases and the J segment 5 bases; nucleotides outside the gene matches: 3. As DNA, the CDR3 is TGTGCCAGCGAGCGGGAGGGCGACAATGAGCAGTTCTTC. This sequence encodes CASEREGDNEQFF.

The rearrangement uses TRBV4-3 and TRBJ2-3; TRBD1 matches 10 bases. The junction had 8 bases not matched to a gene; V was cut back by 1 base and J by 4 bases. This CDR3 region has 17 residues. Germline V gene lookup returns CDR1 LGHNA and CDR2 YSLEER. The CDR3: CASSQGPGQGFADTQYF. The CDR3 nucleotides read TGCGCCAGCAGCCAAGGTCCGGGACAGGGGTTCGCAGATACGCAGTATTTT.

Here the CDR3 reads CASSLPGPGYTF. The CDR3 DNA is TGCGCCAGCAGCTTACCGGGGCCTGGCTACACCTTC. The chain carries TRBV5-1 and TRBJ1-2, with D possibly being TRBD1 (5 bases). V dropped 2 bases and J dropped 7 bases, with 9 bases sitting between them. The germline V gene has CDR1 SGHRS and CDR2 YFSETQ. This CDR3 spans 12 amino acids.

CDR3 sequence reads: CSAFGGAGDIQYF. CDR3 nucleotides: TGCAGTGCATTTGGGGGGGCGGGAGACATTCAGTACTTC. V and J are TRBV20-1 and TRBJ2-4, with D possibly matching TRBD2 (7 bases). This CDR3 spans 13 amino acids. Trimming removed 6 bases at V and 8 bases at J, with 17 bases between. Germline values: CDR1 DFQATT, CDR2 SNEGSKA (reference sequence).

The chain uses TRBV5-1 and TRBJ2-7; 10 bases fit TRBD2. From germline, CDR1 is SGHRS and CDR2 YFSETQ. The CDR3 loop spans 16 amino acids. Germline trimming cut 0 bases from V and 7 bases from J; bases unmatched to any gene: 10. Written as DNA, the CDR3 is TGCGCCAGCAGCTTGGATCTAGCGGGAGTAGAAAATGAGCAGTACTTC. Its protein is CASSLDLAGVENEQYF.

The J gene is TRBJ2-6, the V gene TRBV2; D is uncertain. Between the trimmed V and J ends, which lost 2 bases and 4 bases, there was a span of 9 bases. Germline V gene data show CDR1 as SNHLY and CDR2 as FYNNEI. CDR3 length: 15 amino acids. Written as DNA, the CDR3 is TGTGCCAGCAGTGAAACGGCAGCCGGGGCCAACGTCCTGACTTTC. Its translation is CASSETAAGANVLTF.

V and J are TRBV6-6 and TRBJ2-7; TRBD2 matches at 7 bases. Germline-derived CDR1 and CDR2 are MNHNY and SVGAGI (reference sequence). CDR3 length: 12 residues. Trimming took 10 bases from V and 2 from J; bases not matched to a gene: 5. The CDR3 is CATSGGTYEQYF. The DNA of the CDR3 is TGTGCCACATCGGGGGGAACCTACGAGCAGTACTTC.

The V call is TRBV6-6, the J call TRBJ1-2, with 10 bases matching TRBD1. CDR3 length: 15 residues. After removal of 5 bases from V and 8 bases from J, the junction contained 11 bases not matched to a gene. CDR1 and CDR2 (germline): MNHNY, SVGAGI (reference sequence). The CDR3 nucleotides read TGTGCCAGCAGTATCCGGGACAGGGGCGTGGAAGGCTACACCTTC. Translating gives CASSIRDRGVEGYTF.

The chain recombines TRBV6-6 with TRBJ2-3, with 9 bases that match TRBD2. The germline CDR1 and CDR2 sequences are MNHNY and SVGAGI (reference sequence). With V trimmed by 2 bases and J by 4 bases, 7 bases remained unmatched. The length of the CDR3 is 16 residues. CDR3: CASSYAAGGPSDTQYF. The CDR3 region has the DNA TGTGCCAGCAGTTACGCGGCGGGAGGGCCCTCAGATACGCAGTATTTT.